This T cell receptor beta chain is drawn from a study of cytomegalovirus exposure and HLA in healthy donors. Study-wide findings and caveats: Altogether, some 170 TCR beta chains were recorded as cytomegalovirus-associated.

60 Vbeta and 13 Jbeta primers were used in PCR. Some clones are missing from TCRdb's copy, which holds only in-frame ones; the method was immunoSEQ multiplex PCR. The sample holds fewer than 200,000 clones; 65% to 85% are singletons and the top ten take about 2.6%. The CDR3 consists of 12 residues. CDR1 is MNHNS and CDR2 is SASEGT in the germline V gene. Trimming left V 6 bases short and J 6 bases short, with 9 bases between. A remark on this clone: Its antigen is not known.

The sequenced material came from PBMCs. The receptor comes from a middle-aged woman in good health and CMV-seropositive. V and J are TRBV6-1 and TRBJ1-5; D not resolved. This chain's CDR3 is CASSGEGQPQHF. DNA for the CDR3: TGTGCCAGCAGCGGGGAAGGTCAGCCCCAGCATTTT.